The present entry profiles one T cell receptor (beta chain) with its context. The CDR3 contains 15 residues. V lost 4 bases to trimming and J lost 7 bases; unmatched junction nucleotides: 6. The germline V gene has CDR1 SGHRS and CDR2 YFSETQ. This entry is derived from a study of blood T cell repertoires in COVID-19. Overall study context: Specimens from acute and convalescent COVID-19 originated in the United States, Italy and Spain. The cDNA or gDNA used as material had been derived from T cells, B-cell-depleted T cells, or PBMCs.

Repertoires were generated with immunoSEQ multiplex PCR, while TCRdb's copy carries only in-frame clones and drops some. The table records approximately 110,000 clones, around 74% of them present only once. Seattle patients were enrolled during active infection and followed longitudinally. The sequenced sample consisted of peripheral blood. The clonotype comes from an elderly man with COVID-19, enrolled during active disease. V is TRBV5-1 and J is TRBJ1-6, with 9 bases identical to TRBD1. CDR3 sequence (DNA): TGCGCCAGCAGCACCCGACAGGGGGACAATTCACCCCTCCACTTT. Residues: CASSTRQGDNSPLHF. Full variable domain (outside the CDR3, taken from reference TRBV5-1 and TRBJ1-6): KAGVTQTPRYLIKTRGQQVTLSCSPISGHRSVSWYQQTPGQGLQFLFEYFSETQRNKGNFPGRFSGRQFSNSRSEMNVSTLELGDSALYLCASSTRQGDNSPLHFGNGTRLTVT.